This T cell receptor (beta chain) originates from a study of preoperative IRX-2 immunotherapy in early breast cancer. Trimming pared 2 bases from V and 6 bases from J, leaving 12 bases between. Germline V CDR1 and CDR2: SGHRS, YFSETQ. The CDR3 runs 14 residues. Treatment described: preoperative locoregional IRX-2 cytokine immunotherapy. Samples came from a phase Ib trial of preoperative locoregional IRX-2 cytokine immunotherapy. Generated by immunoSEQ multiplex PCR, the TCRdb table keeps only in-frame clones and is missing some. Among over 35,000 clones listed, around 96% were seen once. V and J are TRBV5-1 and TRBJ2-1; D is possibly TRBD2 (6 bases). This receptor was identified in a human donor with breast cancer. Sequencing was performed on tumor tissue, taken after IRX-2 immunotherapy. The CDR3 loop reads CASSLAGWLNEQFF. The CDR3 coding sequence is TGCGCCAGCAGCTTAGCGGGCTGGCTCAATGAGCAGTTCTTC. The full variable domain, rest sourced from reference TRBV5-1 and TRBJ2-1, is KAGVTQTPRYLIKTRGQQVTLSCSPISGHRSVSWYQQTPGQGLQFLFEYFSETQRNKGNFPGRFSGRQFSNSRSEMNVSTLELGDSALYLCASSLAGWLNEQFFGPGTRLTVL.